This TCR beta chain stems from a study of blood T cell repertoires in COVID-19. The assay was immunoSEQ multiplex PCR, and TCRdb's table has in-frame clones only and misses some. The table has some 110,000 clones, about 82% seen once. V trimming: 3 bases; J trimming: 2 bases; junction bases outside the gene matches: 3. The CDR3 extends over 15 amino acids. Germline CDR1 is SEHNR and CDR2 is FQNEAQ (reference sequence). The receptor was isolated from an elderly man with COVID-19, enrolled during active disease. The sequenced material came from peripheral blood. V is TRBV7-9 and J is TRBJ1-1; 10 nucleotides line up with TRBD1. The CDR3 reads CASSFGQGGNTEAFF. In DNA, the CDR3 is TGTGCCAGCAGCTTTGGACAGGGGGGAAACACTGAAGCTTTCTTT.